A selection of T cell receptor beta chains follows, all from one sample in a study of blood T cell repertoires in COVID-19. Only in-frame clones appear in the TCRdb table, and some are missing; sequencing was by immunoSEQ multiplex PCR. Among 45,000 to 70,000 clones, under 90% were seen once, and the ten largest hold approximately 30%. The sample consisted of peripheral blood. The receptors were sampled from a woman older than 75 with active or convalescent COVID-19. Each CDR3 is given without its conserved first and last residue. Each record gives: V gene, J gene, CDR3 protein.

v_gene: TRBV7-9; j_gene: TRBJ2-3; CDR3aa: ASSLSGGPDTQY
v_gene: TRBV10-3; j_gene: TRBJ1-2; CDR3aa: AISEGRNYGYT
v_gene: TRBV6-5; j_gene: TRBJ2-3; CDR3aa: ASSRGQGVSTQY
v_gene: TRBV3-1/TRBV3-2; j_gene: TRBJ2-7; CDR3aa: ASSRLGQGAYEQY
v_gene: TRBV6-2/TRBV6-3; j_gene: TRBJ1-4; CDR3aa: ASSYSEGKVVSDEKLF
v_gene: TRBV11-2; j_gene: TRBJ2-1; CDR3aa: ASRAGGAREQF
v_gene: TRBV4-3; j_gene: TRBJ1-2; CDR3aa: ASSQLRQDNYGYT
v_gene: TRBV5-8; j_gene: TRBJ1-5; CDR3aa: ASGGDRGSLGNQPQH
v_gene: TRBV6-5; j_gene: TRBJ1-1; CDR3aa: ASRTVTEAF
v_gene: TRBV19; j_gene: TRBJ1-2; CDR3aa: ATRGQGTNGYT
v_gene: TRBV19; j_gene: TRBJ1-1; CDR3aa: ASSISRGITEAF
v_gene: TRBV7-2; j_gene: TRBJ2-5; CDR3aa: ASRPRVGETQY
v_gene: TRBV7-3; j_gene: TRBJ2-1; CDR3aa: ASSLFGAASGGPRSYNEQF
v_gene: TRBV7-2; j_gene: TRBJ1-4; CDR3aa: ASSDGQGFVNEKLF
v_gene: TRBV6-5; j_gene: TRBJ1-6; CDR3aa: ASSYSIQGNSPLH
v_gene: TRBV27; j_gene: TRBJ1-1; CDR3aa: ASNGQGAMNTEAF
v_gene: TRBV9; j_gene: TRBJ2-3; CDR3aa: ASTQDVGGTDTQY
v_gene: TRBV27; j_gene: TRBJ2-7; CDR3aa: ARVGTYEQY
v_gene: TRBV5-5; j_gene: TRBJ1-3; CDR3aa: ASSLGGAGNTIY
v_gene: TRBV6-5; j_gene: TRBJ2-1; CDR3aa: ATTPGGPYNEQF
v_gene: TRBV27; j_gene: TRBJ1-1; CDR3aa: ASSLIFGQLTEAF
v_gene: TRBV28; j_gene: TRBJ1-5; CDR3aa: ASSPDRGPQPQH
v_gene: TRBV7-9; j_gene: TRBJ1-1; CDR3aa: ASSPKWGDSMNTEAF
v_gene: TRBV14; j_gene: TRBJ2-1; CDR3aa: ASRAHEQF
v_gene: TRBV18; j_gene: TRBJ1-1; CDR3aa: ASSPIAGGEGTEAF
v_gene: TRBV18; j_gene: TRBJ1-5; CDR3aa: ASSPGPHQPQH
v_gene: TRBV7-8; j_gene: TRBJ1-1; CDR3aa: ASSMTGGLTEAF
v_gene: TRBV7-6; j_gene: TRBJ2-5; CDR3aa: ASSFGGQEETQY
v_gene: TRBV6-2/TRBV6-3; j_gene: TRBJ2-5; CDR3aa: ASSYGLAGADQETQY
v_gene: TRBV9; j_gene: TRBJ2-1; CDR3aa: ASSVAGEAYNEQF
v_gene: TRBV4-1; j_gene: TRBJ1-3; CDR3aa: ASSQELSGSGNTIY
v_gene: TRBV28; j_gene: TRBJ1-1; CDR3aa: ASRQQGAIGTAF
v_gene: TRBV28; j_gene: TRBJ2-7; CDR3aa: ASVRSGAYEQY
v_gene: TRBV21-1; j_gene: TRBJ1-4; CDR3aa: ASSKVSRGNEKLF
v_gene: TRBV11-2; j_gene: TRBJ2-3; CDR3aa: ASSSLLYSGDYTDTQY
v_gene: TRBV19; j_gene: TRBJ1-1; CDR3aa: ASSIVPGSDTEAF
v_gene: TRBV7-3; j_gene: TRBJ2-2; CDR3aa: ASSPRAETGGFTGELF
v_gene: TRBV28; j_gene: TRBJ1-5; CDR3aa: ASRLGQGNGGSAPIISNQPQH
v_gene: TRBV6-5; j_gene: TRBJ1-5; CDR3aa: ASSKTGQGGQPQH
v_gene: TRBV28; j_gene: TRBJ1-4; CDR3aa: ASSFDSSRGEKLF
v_gene: TRBV2; j_gene: TRBJ2-4; CDR3aa: ASSQERGSY
v_gene: TRBV6-6; j_gene: TRBJ1-1; CDR3aa: ASSYPGTGGTEAF
v_gene: TRBV28; j_gene: TRBJ1-1; CDR3aa: ASSFVPSPEAF
v_gene: TRBV7-2; j_gene: TRBJ2-1; CDR3aa: ASRGGLAGNNEQF